These T cell receptor beta chains were read from a single sample in a study of cytomegalovirus exposure and HLA in healthy donors. Sequencing was performed with immunoSEQ multiplex PCR; in TCRdb, only in-frame clones are kept and a portion is missing. Among 150,000 to 200,000 clones, approximately 84% were seen once, and the ten largest hold roughly 7%. Specimen: PBMCs. The receptor source for this set is a man between 18 and 35 years old in good health and CMV-seropositive. The CDR3 runs from the conserved cysteine through the conserved F or W. Not every row has a clone size; where given, it reads once, few, many or a size class.

J gene	V gene	clone size	CDR3 protein
TRBJ1-4	TRBV15	NA	CATSRGRGGDEKLFF
TRBJ2-2	TRBV5-4	NA	CASSPPGLAGGRAGELFF
TRBJ2-7	TRBV28	NA	CASTPRPGLAVYEQYF
TRBJ2-7	TRBV4-1	NA	CASSPRLVLFYEQYF
TRBJ2-7	TRBV4-1	NA	CASSLRGTSTYEQYF
TRBJ2-5	TRBV18	NA	CASSPLETQYF
TRBJ2-1	TRBV28	NA	CASSSSPLAVTYNEQFF
TRBJ2-1	TRBV7-9	once	CASIPSGSSYNEQFF
TRBJ2-5	TRBV11-3	NA	CASSPGTSGIQETQYF
TRBJ1-2	TRBV6-5	NA	CASSRMRLEAGYTF
TRBJ1-4	TRBV6-1	NA	CASILTATNEKLFF
TRBJ2-1	TRBV6-1	NA	CASSEEDLAMNEQFF
TRBJ2-7	TRBV6-6	once	CASSYSADYEQYF
TRBJ2-2	TRBV6-5	NA	CASTRPTGELFF
TRBJ2-1	TRBV14	NA	CASSLPGLYNEQFF
TRBJ2-7	TRBV7-2	once	CASSLVPTRSGDPYEQYF
TRBJ1-1	TRBV27	NA	CASSFGGEAFF
TRBJ2-7	TRBV28	NA	CASSPGTGRDEQYF
TRBJ1-1	TRBV30	NA	CAWSRTLNTEAFF
TRBJ2-7	TRBV2	few	CASSEWRARYEQYF
TRBJ2-7	TRBV6-6	NA	CASSYDPGEQYF
TRBJ2-7	TRBV7-6	NA	CASSKEAGGGYEQYF
TRBJ2-7	TRBV7-8	NA	CASSLSGQFSYEQYF
TRBJ2-1	TRBV10-3	once	CAISVSSRREEQFF
TRBJ1-5	TRBV7-2	NA	CASSLAGSNQPQHF
TRBJ2-5	TRBV7-2	many	CASSSRVETQYF
TRBJ1-2	TRBV7-3	few	CASSLTAGPEYGYTF
TRBJ2-1	TRBV27	NA	CASSPGPHRLAGVDEQFF
TRBJ1-3	TRBV30	once	CAWSAQGWQGVSSGGNTIYF
TRBJ2-1	TRBV5-1	NA	CASSLGGLAGGYNEQFF
TRBJ1-5	TRBV5-6	NA	CASSLLGGGLISNQPQHF
TRBJ2-6	TRBV4-3	NA	CASSQVGAGGLSGANVLTF
TRBJ1-1	TRBV2	NA	CASSESGEAFF
TRBJ2-7	TRBV5-6	NA	CASSRDLLDRALWDEQYF
TRBJ2-1	TRBV5-1	NA	CASSYEGDYNEQFF
TRBJ1-3	TRBV30	NA	CASEDRSGNTIYF
TRBJ2-5	TRBV2	NA	CASRSQETQYF
TRBJ2-7	TRBV28	NA	CASSLGAGGSRSYEQYF
TRBJ2-1	TRBV27	NA	CASSFFSGSEQFF
TRBJ2-2	TRBV27	NA	CASRGRGHPNTGELFF
TRBJ1-2	TRBV5-6	once	CASSFTEIYGYTF
TRBJ2-1	TRBV6-1	NA	CASSDYEQFF
TRBJ2-1	TRBV4-1	NA	CASSQALADYNEQFF
TRBJ2-7	TRBV4-1	NA	CASSQIVPAYEQYF
TRBJ2-5	TRBV5-1	NA	CASSELGQGAWETQYF
TRBJ2-5	TRBV5-1	NA	CASSLEIQGETQYF
TRBJ1-5	TRBV5-6	NA	CASSLVRIGSLSNQPQHF
TRBJ2-1	TRBV12-5	NA	CASGFLAGVGDNEQFF
TRBJ2-5	TRBV9	NA	CASSSGGVETQYF
TRBJ2-3	TRBV6-5	NA	CASSSPGSPTDTQYF
TRBJ1-1	TRBV30	NA	CAWSVSRVTEAFF